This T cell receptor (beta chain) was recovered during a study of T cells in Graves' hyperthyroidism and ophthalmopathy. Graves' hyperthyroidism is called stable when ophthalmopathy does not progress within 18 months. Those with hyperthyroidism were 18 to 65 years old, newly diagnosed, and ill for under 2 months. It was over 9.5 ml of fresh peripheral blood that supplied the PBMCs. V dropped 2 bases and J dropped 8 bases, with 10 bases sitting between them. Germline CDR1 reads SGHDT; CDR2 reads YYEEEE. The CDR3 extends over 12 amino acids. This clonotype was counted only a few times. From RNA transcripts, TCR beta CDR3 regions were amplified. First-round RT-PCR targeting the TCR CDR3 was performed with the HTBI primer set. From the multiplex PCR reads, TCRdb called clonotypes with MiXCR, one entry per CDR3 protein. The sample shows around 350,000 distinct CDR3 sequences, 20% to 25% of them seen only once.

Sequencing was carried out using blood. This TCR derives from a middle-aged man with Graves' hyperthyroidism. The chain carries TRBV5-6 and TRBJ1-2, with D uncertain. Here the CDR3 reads CASSFGPRGYTF. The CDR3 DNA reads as TGTGCCAGCAGCTTTGGTCCGAGGGGCTACACCTTC.